One sample yielded the 11 T cell receptor beta chains listed below, sequenced in a study of control samples from healthy donors and cancer patients. Method: immunoSEQ multiplex PCR; TCRdb's copy keeps in-frame clones and lacks some. This table has about 200,000 clones, approximately 90% appearing once. Sample: blood. These TCRs come from a man aged 25-45 years in good health.

V and J are TRBV2 and TRBJ1-3, with a weak D call TRBD1 (5 bases). This CDR3 region has 15 residues. The germline V and J ends were trimmed by 3 bases and 0 bases, with 9 bases remaining between them. Looked up from germline, CDR1 is SNHLY and CDR2 is FYNNEI. CDR3 sequence (DNA): TGTGCCAGCAGTGACAGGGCGAGCTCTGGAAACACCATATATTTT. Amino acid sequence: CASSDRASSGNTIYF.

The chain carries TRBV30 and TRBJ2-7; possible D gene TRBD1, 6 bases. This CDR3 region has 12 residues. Trimming took 2 bases from V and 5 from J, leaving 10 bases between them. CDR1 is GTSNPN, CDR2 SVGIG, per germline (reference sequence). CDR3 bases: TGTGCCTGGAGTAATACAGGGAACGAGCAGTACTTC. Encoded protein: CAWSNTGNEQYF. Drawing the rest from reference TRBV30 and TRBJ2-7, the complete variable domain is SQTIHQWPATLVQPVGSPLSLECTVEGTSNPNLYWYRQAAGRGLQLLFYSVGIGQISSEVPQNLSASRPQDRQFILSSKKLLLSDSGFYLCAWSNTGNEQYFGPGTRLTVT.

This rearrangement joins TRBV11-2 to TRBJ2-2; possibly TRBD1 for D (5 bases). The germline V gene has CDR1 SGHAT and CDR2 FQNNGV. V lost 5 bases and J lost 5, with 6 bases in between. The CDR3 is 12 amino acids. CDR3 protein: CASSRQTGELFF. CDR3 nucleotides: TGTGCCAGCAGCAGACAGACCGGGGAGCTGTTTTTT.

In its sample, this clone was seen once. The chain employs TRBV12-3 or TRBV12-4 and TRBJ1-4; TRBD1 aligns across 7 bases. V shed 6 bases, J shed 4 bases, and the junction held 2 bases outside the gene matches. The CDR3 contains 13 residues. CDR3 nucleotide sequence: TGTGCCAGCAGCGGACAGGTTAATGAAAAACTGTTTTTT. Encoded protein: CASSGQVNEKLFF.

This clone was detected a few times. CDR3 amino acids: CASSEGTTGAEKLFF. The CDR3 nucleotides are TGTGCCAGCAGTGAGGGGACGACAGGGGCGGAAAAACTGTTTTTT. The chain links TRBV25-1 to TRBJ1-4; 8 positions match TRBD1. This CDR3 has 15 amino acids. From germline, CDR1 is MGHDK and CDR2 SYGVNS. V dropped 3 bases and J dropped 8; count of bases not matched to a gene: 8.

The chain carries TRBV2 and TRBJ1-5, with 7 bases identical to TRBD1. The germline gives CDR1 SNHLY, CDR2 FYNNEI. The CDR3 is made up of 15 amino acids. Trimming cost V 6 bases and J 1 base; bases outside gene matches: 6. CDR3 protein: CASRVTGTSNQPQHF. In nucleotides, the CDR3 is TGTGCCAGCAGAGTGACAGGGACGAGCAATCAGCCCCAGCATTTT. Complete variable domain (other parts from reference TRBV2 and TRBJ1-5): EPEVTQTPSHQVTQMGQEVILRCVPISNHLYFYWYRQILGQKVEFLVSFYNNEISEKSEIFDDQFSVERPDGSNFTLKIRSTKLEDSAMYFCASRVTGTSNQPQHFGDGTRLSIL.

This chain uses TRBV3-1 (or the pseudogene TRBV3-2) with TRBJ2-1; 8 bases fit TRBD1. After removal of 2 bases from V and 11 bases from J, the junction contained 5 bases not matched to a gene. Germline CDR1 and CDR2: LGHDT and YNNKEL (reference sequence). CDR3 length: 13 amino acids. The CDR3 loop reads CASSQKGQGKQFF. The CDR3 region has the DNA TGTGCCAGCAGCCAAAAAGGACAGGGAAAGCAGTTCTTC.

V and J are TRBV24-1 and TRBJ1-2; no clear D. This CDR3 spans 13 amino acids. The V gene lost 6 bases and the J gene lost 0 bases, with 7 bases spanning the gap. Per the germline V gene, CDR1 is KGHDR and CDR2 is SFDVKD. The CDR3 sequence: CATSPGPNYGYTF. CDR3 DNA sequence: TGTGCCACCAGTCCAGGCCCTAACTATGGCTACACCTTC.

The V gene is TRBV5-6, the J gene TRBJ1-2, with a possible D match to TRBD1 (5 bases). Trimming removed 2 bases from V and 2 bases from J, with 7 bases in between. This CDR3 is built from 13 residues. Germline values: CDR1 SGHDT, CDR2 YYEEEE. The DNA of the CDR3 is TGTGCCAGCAGCTTTTCAGGGAACTATGGCTACACCTTC. This translates into CASSFSGNYGYTF.

V usage is TRBV6-5 and J usage is TRBJ1-6; weak D call: TRBD1 (5 bases). The CDR3 has 14 amino acids. Germline assignment: CDR1 MNHEY and CDR2 SVGAGI. V was pared by 7 bases and J by 8 bases, with 15 bases between. DNA of the CDR3: TGTGCCAGCACCAACGGGGGTATCTATTCACCCCTCCACTTT. Encoded protein: CASTNGGIYSPLHF.

The rearrangement links TRBV9 to TRBJ1-2, with D perhaps TRBD1 (6 bases). This CDR3 region has 14 residues. Germline assignment: CDR1 SGDLS and CDR2 YYNGEE. V lost 2 bases and J lost 6, with 14 bases in between. The CDR3 loop reads CASSVRGRSDGYTF. In nucleotides, the CDR3 is TGTGCCAGCAGCGTTCGGGGGCGCTCGGATGGCTACACCTTC.